This T cell receptor (beta chain) was found in a study of blood T cell repertoires in COVID-19. Study as a whole: Some COVID-19 samples were acute and others convalescent; all came from the United States, Italy and Spain. Nucleic acid was either cDNA or gDNA, and it came from T cells, B-cell-depleted T cells, or PBMCs.

In the original processing: Researchers report that nucleated cell counts were estimated from reference gene primer amplification. Clones were read by immunoSEQ multiplex PCR, and TCRdb kept only the in-frame ones, dropping some. V, J and clone size are those of that table, while D and trimming were read from the DNA. The sample has over 95,000 clones, about 84% seen once; the top ten hold roughly 1.6%. Unmatched junction bases numbered 1, after V lost 2 bases and J lost 4 bases. There are 13 residues in the CDR3. Germline V gene data show CDR1 as SGHNT and CDR2 as YENEEA. Source material: peripheral blood. The genes are TRBV11-3 and TRBJ1-1; 7 nucleotides align to TRBD1. The receptor comes from a man aged 45 to 65 with acute or convalescent COVID-19. Here the CDR3 reads CASSLTGVTEAFF. CDR3 nucleotides: TGTGCCAGCAGCTTAACAGGGGTCACTGAAGCTTTCTTT.